This passage covers 24 T cell receptor beta chains from one sample sequenced in a study of radiotherapy plus CTLA-4 blockade in lung cancer. This table comes from immunoSEQ multiplex PCR, and its TCRdb copy is limited to in-frame clones, with some not included. The sample lists roughly 98,000 clones, over 75% occurring once. The sample here was peripheral blood, taken from a patient treated with radiotherapy plus ipilimumab. The receptor set was obtained from a human donor with non-small cell lung cancer that progressed on radiotherapy plus ipilimumab.

This chain links TRBV19 with TRBJ1-5; 8 bases map to TRBD1. The CDR3 covers 14 residues. V was pared by 8 bases and J by 4 bases, with 7 bases of the junction left unmatched. Germline CDR1 and CDR2: LNHDA and SQIVND (reference sequence). CDR3 region: CASRGTGTNQPQHF. CDR3 nucleotide sequence: TGTGCCAGTCGCGGGACAGGCACTAATCAGCCCCAGCATTTT.

The V and J genes are TRBV11-3 and TRBJ2-2, with D unresolved. The germline CDR1 and CDR2 sequences are SGHNT and YENEEA. The CDR3 length is 15 residues. Trimming took 8 bases from V and 5 from J, leaving 18 bases between them. In DNA form, the CDR3 reads TGTGCCAGCGCTGGGCTAGTCGCCCAGACCGGGGAGCTGTTTTTT. This codes for CASAGLVAQTGELFF.

V is TRBV2 and J is TRBJ1-6; no reliable D call. CDR3 length equals 15 residues. Germline lookup yields CDR1 SNHLY and CDR2 FYNNEI. Between the trimmed V and J ends, which lost 8 bases and 7 bases, there was a span of 18 bases. CDR3 sequence: CASGLSKGANSPLHF. The CDR3 DNA reads as TGTGCCAGCGGGCTTTCGAAGGGCGCGAATTCACCCCTCCACTTT.

The table lists this clone with a count of one. The sample has other DNA sequences that encode this CDR3 too. The V and J genes are TRBV4-2 and TRBJ2-3; weak D call: TRBD2 (5 bases). V was trimmed by 0 bases and J by 3 bases, leaving 7 bases between them. This CDR3 has 14 amino acids. The germline V gene encodes CDR1 LGHNA and CDR2 YNFKEQ. The CDR3 coding sequence is TGTGCCAGCAGCCAAGATCGCGGGACAGATACGCAGTATTTT. This translates into CASSQDRGTDTQYF.

The chain has TRBV27 and TRBJ2-7, with D uncertain. CDR3 length: 13 amino acids. Germline-derived CDR1 and CDR2 are MNHEY and SMNVEV (reference sequence). Between the trimmed V and J ends, which lost 1 base and 3 bases, there was a span of 7 bases. CDR3 DNA: TGTGCCAGCAGTTTATTGCAGTACTACGAGCAGTACTTC. Its protein is CASSLLQYYEQYF.

This clone was recorded once. The V gene is TRBV7-9, the J gene TRBJ1-2, with TRBD1 as a possible D gene (6 bases). This CDR3 is built from 14 residues. Per the germline V gene, CDR1 is SEHNR and CDR2 is FQNEAQ (reference sequence). V lost 4 bases and J lost 2, with 11 bases in between. The CDR3 loop reads CASSSGAINYGYTF. In DNA form, the CDR3 reads TGTGCCAGCAGCTCAGGGGCTATAAACTATGGCTACACCTTC.

This chain connects TRBV7-2 to TRBJ2-7; D is possibly TRBD2 (7 bases). Trimming took 0 bases from V and 6 from J, leaving 18 bases between them. The CDR3 is 16 amino acids. Germline V CDR1 and CDR2: SGHTA, FQGNSA. CDR3 nucleotide sequence: TGTGCCAGCAGCTTAGCGGGGGCGGGAGCCCTCGGCGAGCAGTACTTC. Its protein product is CASSLAGAGALGEQYF.

The rearrangement links TRBV18 to TRBJ2-2; 8 nucleotides line up with TRBD2. V lost 10 bases to trimming and J lost 4 bases; unmatched junction nucleotides: 11. The CDR3 runs 15 residues. Germline CDR1 KGHSH, CDR2 LQKENI. CDR3 protein: CAIPRGGLVTGELFF. The CDR3 nucleotides read TGTGCCATCCCCCGCGGGGGGCTTGTCACCGGGGAGCTGTTTTTT.

The gene calls are TRBV4-1 and TRBJ2-2; tentative D call: TRBD1 (5 bases). CDR1 and CDR2 (germline): MGHRA, YSYEKL. This CDR3 has 16 residues. Trimming took off 1 base at V and 2 bases at J, with 11 bases between the two ends. The CDR3 region has the DNA TGCGCCAGCAGCCAAGCCGACAGTTTTAACACCGGGGAGCTGTTTTTT. Translating it yields CASSQADSFNTGELFF.

V usage is TRBV6-1 and J usage is TRBJ2-3; D is ambiguous. This CDR3 region has 11 residues. The V end lost 5 bases, the J end lost 2 bases, and 2 bases lay between the germline ends. Germline V lookup: CDR1 MNHNS, CDR2 SASEGT. CDR3 sequence (DNA): TGTGCCAGCAGTTCCACAGATACGCAGTATTTT. Translation: CASSSTDTQYF.

The genes are TRBV2 and TRBJ1-1, with D unclear. The CDR3 is 14 amino acids. From germline, CDR1 is SNHLY and CDR2 FYNNEI. V lost 6 bases to trimming and J lost 3 bases, with 14 bases between them. The CDR3 sequence: CASRATGSDTEAFF. DNA for the CDR3: TGTGCCAGCAGAGCTACCGGGTCAGACACTGAAGCTTTCTTT.

This chain links TRBV30 with TRBJ1-2; weak D call: TRBD1 (6 bases). CDR1 is GTSNPN and CDR2 is SVGIG in the germline V gene (reference sequence). The CDR3 loop spans 12 amino acids. CDR3 protein: CATGQAAKGYTF. CDR3 nucleotides: TGTGCTACAGGGCAGGCGGCTAAGGGCTACACCTTC.

This CDR3 is CAISDRPIGTGIANTGELFF. The CDR3 region has the DNA TGTGCCATCAGTGACCGACCAATCGGGACAGGGATCGCGAACACCGGGGAGCTGTTTTTT. The chain has TRBV10-3 and TRBJ2-2; 9 bases fit TRBD1. Germline CDR1 ENHRY, CDR2 SYGVKD. This CDR3 contains 20 residues. V shed 3 bases and J 0 bases; nucleotides not matched to a gene: 14.

Here the CDR3 reads CASSIDRLSGNTIYF. DNA of the CDR3: TGTGCCAGTAGTATAGATCGGCTCTCTGGAAACACCATATATTTT. J is TRBJ1-3 and V is TRBV19; D is ambiguous. Germline V gene lookup returns CDR1 LNHDA and CDR2 SQIVND (reference sequence). The length of the CDR3 is 15 residues. Trimming took off 0 bases at V and 0 bases at J, with 6 bases between the two ends.

The chain links TRBV19 to TRBJ2-7, with 9 bases identical to TRBD1. The V segment lost 0 bases and the J segment 2 bases; nucleotides outside the gene matches: 8. This CDR3 has 17 residues. The germline CDR1 and CDR2 sequences are LNHDA and SQIVND (reference sequence). The CDR3 protein is CASSIDLSGTGPYEQYF. The CDR3 coding sequence is TGTGCCAGTAGTATAGATCTATCCGGGACAGGGCCCTACGAGCAGTACTTC.

This chain links TRBV5-5 with TRBJ2-3, with D possibly matching TRBD2 (7 bases). Germline V gene sequence: CDR1 SGHKS, CDR2 YYEKEE (reference sequence). Deletions cut 5 bases from V and 3 bases from J, with 13 bases between. The CDR3 contains 14 residues. The DNA of the CDR3 is TGTGCCAGCAGTCGGGGGGCCTTGACAGATACGCAGTATTTT. Encoded protein: CASSRGALTDTQYF.

This clone has only a few counts. V and J are TRBV7-2 and TRBJ2-5, with TRBD1 matching 7 bases. Germline V gene sequence: CDR1 SGHTA, CDR2 FQGNSA. J gave up 0 bases and V 5 bases, and 6 bases lay outside the gene matches. The CDR3 extends over 15 amino acids. The CDR3, as DNA: TGTGCCAGCAGCCGGGACAGTTACTACCAAGAGACCCAGTACTTC. It translates to CASSRDSYYQETQYF.

This chain uses TRBV30 with TRBJ2-7; no reliable D call. Germline-derived CDR1 and CDR2 are GTSNPN and SVGIG (reference sequence). The CDR3 covers 12 residues. In nucleotides, the CDR3 is TGTGCTCTAAGGGAATTCTCCTACGAGCAGTACTTC. Protein: CALREFSYEQYF.

The CDR3 protein is CASSQWDRDHNYGYTF. The CDR3 DNA sequence: TGCGCCAGCAGCCAATGGGACAGGGACCATAACTATGGCTACACCTTC. The rearrangement uses TRBV5-1 and TRBJ1-2; the match to TRBD1 covers 9 bases. This CDR3 spans 16 amino acids. Germline CDR1 is SGHRS and CDR2 is YFSETQ. Trimming cost V 4 bases and J 1 base; bases outside gene matches: 8.

This clone was picked up a small number of times. This chain joins TRBV27 and TRBJ2-1; D call uncertain. This CDR3 comprises 13 residues. The germline V and J ends were trimmed by 2 bases and 5 bases, with 7 bases remaining between them. CDR1 MNHEY and CDR2 SMNVEV come from the germline V gene (reference sequence). For the CDR3, the DNA is TGTGCCAGCAGTTTAATGGGGAACAATGAGCAGTTCTTC. Translated, it gives CASSLMGNNEQFF.

This sequence joins TRBV6-5 and TRBJ2-5; weak D call: TRBD2 (6 bases). V was shortened by 2 bases and J by 2 bases, with 9 bases between the two germline ends. Germline V gene sequence: CDR1 MNHEY, CDR2 SVGAGI. This CDR3 is built from 14 residues. Here the CDR3 reads CASSYAGRQETQYF. Here the CDR3 DNA reads TGTGCCAGCAGTTACGCGGGGCGGCAAGAGACCCAGTACTTC.

V usage is TRBV10-3 and J usage is TRBJ1-6; D may be TRBD1 (6 bases). The CDR3 totals 15 residues. V lost 3 bases, J lost 8 bases, and 14 bases lay in between. The V gene's germline CDR1 is ENHRY and CDR2 SYGVKD. CDR3 in DNA: TGTGCCATCAGTGATTATGGGGGCCCCGATTCACCCCTCCACTTT. Its translation is CAISDYGGPDSPLHF.

The genes are TRBV5-1 and TRBJ1-1; 7 positions match TRBD1. From germline, CDR1 is SGHRS and CDR2 YFSETQ. V trimming: 0 bases; J trimming: 0 bases; junction bases outside the gene matches: 2. The CDR3 consists of 15 residues. CDR3 bases: TGCGCCAGCAGCTTGGACAGGGGAATGAACACTGAAGCTTTCTTT. It codes for CASSLDRGMNTEAFF.

The V gene is TRBV27, the J gene TRBJ2-3; 8 nucleotides align to TRBD2. The CDR3 is 16 residues long. V was clipped by 0 bases and J by 4 bases; unmatched bases: 6. Germline CDR1 and CDR2: MNHEY and SMNVEV (reference sequence). CDR3 amino acids: CASSLSIAGLADTQYF. In nucleotides, the CDR3 is TGTGCCAGCAGTTTATCCATAGCGGGACTGGCAGATACGCAGTATTTT.